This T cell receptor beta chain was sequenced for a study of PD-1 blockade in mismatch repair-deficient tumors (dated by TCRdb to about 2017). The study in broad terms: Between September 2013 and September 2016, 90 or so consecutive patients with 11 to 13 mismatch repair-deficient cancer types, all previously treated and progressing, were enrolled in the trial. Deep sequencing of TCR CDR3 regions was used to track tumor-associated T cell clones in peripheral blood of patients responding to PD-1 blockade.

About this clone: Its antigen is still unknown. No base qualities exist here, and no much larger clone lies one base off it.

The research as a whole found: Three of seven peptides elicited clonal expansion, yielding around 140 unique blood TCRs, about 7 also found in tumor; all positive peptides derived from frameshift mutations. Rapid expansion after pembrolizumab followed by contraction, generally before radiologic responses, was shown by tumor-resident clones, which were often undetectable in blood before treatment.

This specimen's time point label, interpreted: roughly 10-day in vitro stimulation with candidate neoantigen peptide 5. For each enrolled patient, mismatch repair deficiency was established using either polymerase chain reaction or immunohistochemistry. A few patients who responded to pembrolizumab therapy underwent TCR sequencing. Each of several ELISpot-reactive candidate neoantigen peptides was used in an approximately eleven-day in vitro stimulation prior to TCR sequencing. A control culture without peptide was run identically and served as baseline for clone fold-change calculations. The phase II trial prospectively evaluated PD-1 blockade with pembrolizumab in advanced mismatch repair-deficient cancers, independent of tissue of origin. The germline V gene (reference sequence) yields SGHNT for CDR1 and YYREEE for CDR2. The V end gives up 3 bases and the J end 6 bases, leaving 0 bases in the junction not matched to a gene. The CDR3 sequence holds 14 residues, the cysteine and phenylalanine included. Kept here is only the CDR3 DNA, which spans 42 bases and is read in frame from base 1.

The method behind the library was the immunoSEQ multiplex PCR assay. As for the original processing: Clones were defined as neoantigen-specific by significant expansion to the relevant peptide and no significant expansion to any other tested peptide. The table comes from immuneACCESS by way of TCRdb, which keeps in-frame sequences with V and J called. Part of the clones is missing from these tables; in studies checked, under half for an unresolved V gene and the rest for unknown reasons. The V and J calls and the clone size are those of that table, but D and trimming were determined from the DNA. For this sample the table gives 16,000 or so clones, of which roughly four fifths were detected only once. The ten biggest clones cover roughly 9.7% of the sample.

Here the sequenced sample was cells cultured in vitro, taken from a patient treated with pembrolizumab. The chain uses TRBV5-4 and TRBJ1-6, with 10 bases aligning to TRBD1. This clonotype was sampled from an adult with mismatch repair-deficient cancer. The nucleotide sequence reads TGTGCCAGCAGCTGGGACAGGGGTAATTCACCCCTCCACTTT. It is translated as CASSWDRGNSPLHF.